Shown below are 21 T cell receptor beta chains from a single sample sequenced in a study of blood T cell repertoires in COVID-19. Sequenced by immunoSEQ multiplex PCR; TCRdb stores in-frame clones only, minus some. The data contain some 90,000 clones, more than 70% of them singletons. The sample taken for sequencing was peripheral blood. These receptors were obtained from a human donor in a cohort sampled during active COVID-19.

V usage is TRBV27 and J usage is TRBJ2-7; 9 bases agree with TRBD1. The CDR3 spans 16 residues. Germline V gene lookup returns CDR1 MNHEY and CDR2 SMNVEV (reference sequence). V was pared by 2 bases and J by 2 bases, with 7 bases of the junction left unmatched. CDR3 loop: CASSLGGTGSPYEQYF. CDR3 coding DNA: TGTGCCAGCAGTTTAGGTGGGACAGGGTCACCCTACGAGCAGTACTTC.

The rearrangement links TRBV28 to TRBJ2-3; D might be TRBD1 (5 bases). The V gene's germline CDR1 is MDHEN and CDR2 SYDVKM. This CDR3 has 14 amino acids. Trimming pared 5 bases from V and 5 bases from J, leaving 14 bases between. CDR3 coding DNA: TGTGCCAGCAGTCCTTGGACCGGACAAGATACGCAGTATTTT. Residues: CASSPWTGQDTQYF.

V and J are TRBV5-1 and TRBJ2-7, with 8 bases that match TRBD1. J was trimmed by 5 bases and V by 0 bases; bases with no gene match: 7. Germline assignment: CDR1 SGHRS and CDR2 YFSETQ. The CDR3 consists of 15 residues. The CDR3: CASSLARQGNHEQYF. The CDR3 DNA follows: TGCGCCAGCAGCTTGGCAAGACAGGGGAACCACGAGCAGTACTTC.

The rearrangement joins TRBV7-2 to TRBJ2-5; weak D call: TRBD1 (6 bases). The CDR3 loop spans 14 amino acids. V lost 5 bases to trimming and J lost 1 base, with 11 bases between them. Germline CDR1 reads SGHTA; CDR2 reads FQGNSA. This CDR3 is CASSPWTVQETQYF. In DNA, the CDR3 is TGTGCCAGCAGCCCCTGGACAGTCCAAGAGACCCAGTACTTC. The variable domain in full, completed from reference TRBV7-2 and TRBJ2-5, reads GAGVSQSPSNKVTEKGKDVELRCDPISGHTALYWYRQSLGQGLEFLIYFQGNSAPDKSGLPSDRFSAERTGGSVSTLTIQRTQQEDSAVYLCASSPWTVQETQYFGPGTRLLVL.

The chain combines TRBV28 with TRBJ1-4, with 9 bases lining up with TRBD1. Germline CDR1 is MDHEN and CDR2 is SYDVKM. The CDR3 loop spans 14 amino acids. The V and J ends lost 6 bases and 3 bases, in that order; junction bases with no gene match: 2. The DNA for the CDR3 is TGTGCCAGCAGACGGGACAGGGCTAATGAAAAACTGTTTTTT. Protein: CASRRDRANEKLFF.

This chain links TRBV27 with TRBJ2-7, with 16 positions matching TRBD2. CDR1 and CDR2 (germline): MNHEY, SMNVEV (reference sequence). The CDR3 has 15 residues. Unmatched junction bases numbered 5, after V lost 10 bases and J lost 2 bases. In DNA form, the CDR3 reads TGTGCCAACGGGACTAGCGGGGGGGTCCCCTACGAGCAGTACTTC. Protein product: CANGTSGGVPYEQYF.

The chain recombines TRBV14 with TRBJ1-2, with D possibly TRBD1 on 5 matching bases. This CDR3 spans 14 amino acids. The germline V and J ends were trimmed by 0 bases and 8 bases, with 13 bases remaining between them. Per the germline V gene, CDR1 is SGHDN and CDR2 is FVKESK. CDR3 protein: CASSQDRGYRGYTF. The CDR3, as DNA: TGTGCCAGCAGCCAAGATAGGGGATATCGAGGCTACACCTTC.

DNA of the CDR3: TGTGCCAGCAGTTACTCCGGCACAGATACGCAGTATTTT. Its translation: CASSYSGTDTQYF. This rearrangement joins TRBV6-5 to TRBJ2-3; no definite D call. The V gene's germline CDR1 is MNHEY and CDR2 SVGAGI. V dropped 0 bases and J dropped 1 base, with 2 bases sitting between them. This CDR3 is built from 13 residues.

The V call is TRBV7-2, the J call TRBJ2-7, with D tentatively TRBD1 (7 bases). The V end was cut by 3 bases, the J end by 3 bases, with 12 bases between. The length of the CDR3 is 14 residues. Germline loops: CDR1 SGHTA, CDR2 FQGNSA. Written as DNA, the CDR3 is TGTGCCAGCAGCTTGCAGGGGGGAAACTACGAGCAGTACTTC. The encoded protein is CASSLQGGNYEQYF.

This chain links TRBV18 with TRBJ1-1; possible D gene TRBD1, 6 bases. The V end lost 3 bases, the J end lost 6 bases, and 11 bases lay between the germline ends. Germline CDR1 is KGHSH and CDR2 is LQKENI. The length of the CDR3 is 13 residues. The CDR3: CASSPTGKAEAFF. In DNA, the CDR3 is TGTGCCAGCTCACCTACAGGGAAGGCTGAAGCTTTCTTT.

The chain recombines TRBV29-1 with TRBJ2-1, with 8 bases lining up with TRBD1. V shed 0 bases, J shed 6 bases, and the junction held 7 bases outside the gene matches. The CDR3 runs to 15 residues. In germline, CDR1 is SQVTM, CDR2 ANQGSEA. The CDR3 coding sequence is TGCAGCGTTGAAGATCGTCAGGGGGCAGGCAATGAGCAGTTCTTC. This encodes CSVEDRQGAGNEQFF.

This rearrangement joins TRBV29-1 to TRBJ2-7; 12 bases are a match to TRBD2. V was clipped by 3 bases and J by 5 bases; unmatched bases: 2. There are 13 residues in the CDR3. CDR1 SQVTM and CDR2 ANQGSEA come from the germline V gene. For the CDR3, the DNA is TGCAGCGTTGAGAGGACTAGCGGGAACGAGCAGTACTTC. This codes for CSVERTSGNEQYF.

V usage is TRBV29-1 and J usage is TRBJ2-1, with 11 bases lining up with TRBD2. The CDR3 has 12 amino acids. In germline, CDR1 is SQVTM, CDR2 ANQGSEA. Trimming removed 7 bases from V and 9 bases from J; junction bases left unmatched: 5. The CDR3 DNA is TGCAGCGGGACTAGCGGGTCCCCTGAGCAGTTCTTC. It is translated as CSGTSGSPEQFF.

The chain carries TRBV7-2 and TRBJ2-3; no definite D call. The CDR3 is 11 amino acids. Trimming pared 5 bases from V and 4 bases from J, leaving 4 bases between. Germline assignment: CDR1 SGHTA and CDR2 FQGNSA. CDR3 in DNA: TGTGCCAGCAGCCATCCAGATACGCAGTATTTT. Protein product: CASSHPDTQYF.

The DNA for the CDR3 is TGTGCCTGGAGTGTTGGCAGGGATGATACGCAGTATTTT. As protein: CAWSVGRDDTQYF. The chain is built from TRBV30 and TRBJ2-3; D possibly corresponds to TRBD1 (5 bases). The length of the CDR3 is 13 residues. The germline gives CDR1 GTSNPN, CDR2 SVGIG (reference sequence). V was cut by 0 bases and J by 6 bases, with 10 bases left in between. The variable domain in full, with the rest retrieved from reference TRBV30 and TRBJ2-3, is SQTIHQWPATLVQPVGSPLSLECTVEGTSNPNLYWYRQAAGRGLQLLFYSVGIGQISSEVPQNLSASRPQDRQFILSSKKLLLSDSGFYLCAWSVGRDDTQYFGPGTRLTVL.

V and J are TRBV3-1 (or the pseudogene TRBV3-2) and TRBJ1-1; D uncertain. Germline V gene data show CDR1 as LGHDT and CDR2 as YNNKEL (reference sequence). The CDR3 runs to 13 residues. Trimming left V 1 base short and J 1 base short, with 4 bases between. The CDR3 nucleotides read TGTGCCAGCAGCCAAGGGAGGAACACTGAAGCTTTCTTT. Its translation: CASSQGRNTEAFF.

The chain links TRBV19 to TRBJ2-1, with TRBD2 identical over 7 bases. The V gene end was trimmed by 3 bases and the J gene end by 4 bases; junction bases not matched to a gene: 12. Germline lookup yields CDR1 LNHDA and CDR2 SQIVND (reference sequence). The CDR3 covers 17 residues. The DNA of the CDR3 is TGTGCCAGTAGTATTGAGGGGCGCGGGAGTTTTTACAATGAGCAGTTCTTC. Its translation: CASSIEGRGSFYNEQFF.

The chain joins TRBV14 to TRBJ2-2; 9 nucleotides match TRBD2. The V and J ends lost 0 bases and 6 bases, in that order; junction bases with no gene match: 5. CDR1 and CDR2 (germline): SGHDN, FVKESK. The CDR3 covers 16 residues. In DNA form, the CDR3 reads TGTGCCAGCAGCCAAGATCGCGGGAGGGTGGCCGGGGAGCTGTTTTTT. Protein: CASSQDRGRVAGELFF.

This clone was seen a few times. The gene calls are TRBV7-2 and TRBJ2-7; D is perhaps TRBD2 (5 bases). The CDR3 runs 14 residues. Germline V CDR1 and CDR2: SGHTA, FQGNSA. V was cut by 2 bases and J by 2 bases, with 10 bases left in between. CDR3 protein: CASSLIPGTYEQYF. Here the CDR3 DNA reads TGTGCCAGCAGCTTAATACCCGGGACCTACGAGCAGTACTTC. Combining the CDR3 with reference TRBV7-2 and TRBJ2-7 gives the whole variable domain GAGVSQSPSNKVTEKGKDVELRCDPISGHTALYWYRQSLGQGLEFLIYFQGNSAPDKSGLPSDRFSAERTGGSVSTLTIQRTQQEDSAVYLCASSLIPGTYEQYFGPGTRLTVT.

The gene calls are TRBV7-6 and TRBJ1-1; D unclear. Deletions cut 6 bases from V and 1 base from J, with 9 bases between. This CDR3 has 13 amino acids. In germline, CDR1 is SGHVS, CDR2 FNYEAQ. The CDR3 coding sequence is TGTGCCAGCAGTTCCCAGGAGAACACTGAAGCTTTCTTT. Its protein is CASSSQENTEAFF.

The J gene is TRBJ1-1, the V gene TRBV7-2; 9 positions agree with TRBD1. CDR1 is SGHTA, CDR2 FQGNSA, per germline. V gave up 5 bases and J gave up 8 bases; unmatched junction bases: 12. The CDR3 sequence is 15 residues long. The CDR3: CASSIIAGTGIEAFF. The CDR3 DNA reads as TGTGCCAGCAGCATTATTGCCGGGACAGGGATCGAAGCTTTCTTT.